Below, one T cell receptor beta chain is given with its context. In the original analysis: Quantification of nucleated cells was approximated via reference gene primer amplification. Clones were read by immunoSEQ multiplex PCR, and TCRdb kept only the in-frame ones, dropping some. The V and J calls and the clone size are those of that table, but D and trimming were determined from the DNA. The data contain about 120,000 clones, approximately 82% of them singletons. The trim removed 4 bases at V and 4 bases at J, leaving 5 bases unmatched. Germline CDR1 reads SGDLS; CDR2 reads YYNGEE. This CDR3 region has 14 residues. The record originates from a study of blood T cell repertoires in COVID-19. As for the study in general: There were acute and convalescent COVID-19 samples, and they came from the United States, Italy and Spain. Nucleic acid was either cDNA or gDNA, and it came from T cells, B-cell-depleted T cells, or PBMCs.

The rearrangement joins TRBV9 to TRBJ2-3, with 8 positions matching TRBD2. The specimen was peripheral blood. This clonotype originated in a man in his 60s with acute or convalescent COVID-19. Here the CDR3 DNA reads TGTGCCAGCAGCATCAGCGGGAGCGCAGATACGCAGTATTTT. Translated: CASSISGSADTQYF.